The clone carrying this T cell receptor (beta chain) was recorded once. Its antigen is as yet unknown. A read error may be the cause here, since a much bigger clone is one base away. The record originates from a study of T cells in Graves' hyperthyroidism and ophthalmopathy. Study-level information: Staff took peripheral blood when the initial diagnosis was made, before any treatment began. Study-level findings and limits: The blood repertoire included most of the expanded thyroid clonotypes above 0.001.

Amplified regions were TCR beta CDR3 sequences from RNA transcripts. During a first-round RT-PCR of the TCR CDR3, the HTBI primer set was used. TCRdb fed the multiplex PCR reads into MiXCR, producing one record per CDR3 protein. This sample has roughly 290,000 distinct CDR3 sequences, with 15% to 20% found just once. The CDR3 has 13 amino acids. The V gene's germline CDR1 is SGHDT and CDR2 YYEEEE. Trimming took 1 base from V and 4 from J, leaving 8 bases between them. Inclusion characteristics of ophthalmopathy patients comprised a Clinical Activity Score of at least 3, a NOSPECS grade of at least 4, and duration under 3 months.

The sequenced sample was blood. V is TRBV5-6 and J is TRBJ2-5, with D unclear. This receptor was taken from a woman aged 60-70 years with Graves' ophthalmopathy. For the CDR3, the DNA is TGTGCCAGCAGCTTGAGGGATTTAGAGACCCAGTACTTC. Its translation is CASSLRDLETQYF. The whole variable domain, remainder taken from reference TRBV5-6 and TRBJ2-5, is DAGVTQSPTHLIKTRGQQVTLRCSPKSGHDTVSWYQQALGQGPQFIFQYYEEEERQRGNFPDRFSGHQFPNYSSELNVNALLLGDSALYLCASSLRDLETQYFGPGTRLLVL.